This T cell receptor beta chain emerged from a study of blood T cell repertoires in COVID-19. The overall study: In each case, the material was cDNA or gDNA derived from T cells, B-cell-depleted T cells, or PBMCs.

The CDR3 covers 17 residues. In germline, CDR1 is SGHAT, CDR2 FQNNGV. The V and J ends lost 3 bases and 2 bases, in that order; junction bases with no gene match: 7. Source study methods: Scientists estimated how many nucleated cells there were by amplifying reference gene primers. TCRdb keeps only in-frame clones here, not all; method: immunoSEQ multiplex PCR. That table furnishes V, J and clone size, whereas the DNA furnished D and trimming. The table shows approximately 290,000 clones, with roughly 90% occurring only once. The chain recombines TRBV11-2 with TRBJ2-3, with TRBD2 matching over 11 bases. Sequencing used peripheral blood. The receptor was isolated from a woman in her thirties with COVID-19, enrolled during active disease. The DNA for the CDR3 is TGTGCCAGCAGCTTCCGACTAGCGGGGTTGAACACAGATACGCAGTATTTT. Amino acids: CASSFRLAGLNTDTQYF.